This T cell receptor beta chain originates from a study of identical twins. Findings of the study overall: Cross-sectional statistical analysis, not tracking of the same donors, underpinned the conclusions. Potential partial confounding of zero-insertion analyses by invariant MAIT and iNKT cells was noted. Within cord blood, abundant beta clonotypes carried fewer insertions, but memory repertoires showed no such trend.

Via MiXCR, TCRdb re-called the 5' RACE reads, giving one row per CDR3 protein. The data hold about 690,000 distinct CDR3 sequences, with roughly 6% observed a single time. This clonotype was picked up many times. The antigen is undetermined. The ends were cut back, 4 bases at V and 5 bases at J, with 14 bases in the middle. This CDR3 is built from 14 residues. Germline V gene sequence: CDR1 MGHDK, CDR2 SYGVNS. The receptor was derived from a man aged 18-30 years in good health. The chain carries TRBV25-1 and TRBJ2-5, with D possibly being TRBD1 (5 bases). The material sequenced was naive T cells sorted from blood. The chain's CDR3 is CASSGTPGIETQYF. The CDR3 DNA reads as TGTGCCAGCAGTGGTACCCCAGGGATCGAGACCCAGTACTTC.